This entry features one T cell receptor beta chain sequence. The antigen is unknown. Unique molecular identifiers were used in preparing the TCRbeta library. From the PCR reads, TCRdb called clonotypes with MiXCR, one entry per CDR3 protein. Of 670,000 or so distinct CDR3 sequences listed, approximately 14% are singletons. The data belong to a study of T-cell reconstitution after alpha-beta-depleted transplantation in children. Study-level results: There were some patients whose high TCRbeta diversity at day 60 came from surviving recipient T cells and thymic progenitors. By one year post-transplant, T-cell counts and diversity largely arose from T cells that were newly produced. Reportedly, only several hundred clones from non-depleted graft cells drove alpha-beta T-cell counts at about two months.

V dropped 7 bases and J dropped 1 base, with 16 bases sitting between them. The length of the CDR3 is 15 residues. The sample was PBMCs, taken before TCRalphabeta/CD19-depleted stem cell transplant. This sequence was found in a girl aged 2 to 9 with congenital amegakaryocytic thrombocytopenia, due to receive a stem cell transplant. V and J are TRBV12-3 or TRBV12-4 and TRBJ1-2, with D uncertain. CDR3 sequence (DNA): TGTGCCAGCACCTTAAGGGATCCTGTTAACTATGGCTACACCTTC. This encodes CASTLRDPVNYGYTF.